The 14 T cell receptor beta chains below were found in one sample sequenced in a study of cytomegalovirus exposure and HLA in healthy donors. With 60 Vbeta and 13 Jbeta primers, the PCR was carried out. This table comes from immunoSEQ multiplex PCR, and its TCRdb copy is limited to in-frame clones, with some not included. In the table there are about 130,000 clones, approximately 84% of which are singletons. The sample comprised PBMCs. Every receptor here comes from a man aged 18-30 years in good health and CMV-seropositive.

The gene calls are TRBV30 and TRBJ1-2; the D gene is possibly TRBD1 (5 bases). V lost 3 bases and J 8 bases, leaving 25 bases between the germline ends. This CDR3 comprises 16 residues. The germline CDR1 and CDR2 sequences are GTSNPN and SVGIG (reference sequence). CDR3 nucleotide sequence: TGTGCCTGGAGGGGACCGGTGGGGGGGACTACTAGGGGCTACACCTTC. It codes for CAWRGPVGGTTRGYTF.

The V and J genes are TRBV9 and TRBJ2-2, with 8 bases that match TRBD2. The CDR3 length is 15 residues. V lost 3 bases to trimming and J lost 3 bases; unmatched junction nucleotides: 4. CDR1 and CDR2 from the germline V gene are SGDLS and YYNGEE. CDR3 region: CASSGKRGYTGELFF. The CDR3 bases are TGTGCCAGCAGCGGCAAGCGGGGGTACACCGGGGAGCTGTTTTTT.

The chain recombines TRBV13 with TRBJ1-4; maybe TRBD1 (5 bases). V was trimmed by 3 bases and J by 4 bases, leaving 9 bases between them. The CDR3 has 14 residues. Germline V gene lookup returns CDR1 PRHDT and CDR2 FYEKMQ (reference sequence). The CDR3 DNA is TGTGCCAGCAGCTTCAGGGAAAGTAATGAAAAACTGTTTTTT. Encoded protein: CASSFRESNEKLFF.

The sample holds a few counts of this clone. The gene calls are TRBV6-4 and TRBJ1-1; D perhaps matches TRBD1 (6 bases). The V and J ends lost 2 bases and 6 bases respectively, with 10 bases between them. The length of the CDR3 is 13 residues. Germline loops: CDR1 MRHNA, CDR2 SNTAGT. DNA of the CDR3: TGTGCCAGCAGTGACCAGACAGGCTCTGAAGCTTTCTTT. Its protein product is CASSDQTGSEAFF.

The gene calls are TRBV5-4 and TRBJ2-3; 9 nucleotides agree with TRBD2. Germline V lookup: CDR1 SGHNT, CDR2 YYREEE (reference sequence). J was trimmed by 1 base and V by 4 bases; bases with no gene match: 4. This CDR3 is 15 amino acids long. CDR3 in DNA: TGTGCCAGCAGCCAAAAGCGGGGGGGCACAGATACGCAGTATTTT. Residues: CASSQKRGGTDTQYF.

The V gene is TRBV6-4, the J gene TRBJ2-3, with 8 bases matching TRBD2. With V trimmed by 3 bases and J by 1 base, 6 bases remained unmatched. Germline CDR1 and CDR2: MRHNA and SNTAGT. CDR3 length equals 16 residues. The CDR3 DNA reads TGTGCCAGCAGTGAGGGACTAGTGGGAGGCACAGATACGCAGTATTTT. Protein sequence: CASSEGLVGGTDTQYF.

The V gene is TRBV7-2, the J gene TRBJ2-7; 8 bases match TRBD2. J gave up 6 bases and V 7 bases, and 11 bases lay outside the gene matches. The CDR3 runs to 14 residues. Germline V gene data show CDR1 as SGHTA and CDR2 as FQGNSA. CDR3 in amino acids: CASNLKPGLGEQYF. In DNA form, the CDR3 reads TGTGCCAGCAACCTGAAACCGGGACTAGGCGAGCAGTACTTC. Together with reference TRBV7-2 and TRBJ2-7, the CDR3 gives the full variable domain: GAGVSQSPSNKVTEKGKDVELRCDPISGHTALYWYRQSLGQGLEFLIYFQGNSAPDKSGLPSDRFSAERTGGSVSTLTIQRTQQEDSAVYLCASNLKPGLGEQYFGPGTRLTVT.

The V gene is TRBV7-9, the J gene TRBJ2-1; D may be TRBD2 (5 bases). The CDR3 has 16 residues. V was trimmed by 2 bases and J by 10 bases, leaving 21 bases between them. The germline gives CDR1 SEHNR, CDR2 FQNEAQ (reference sequence). CDR3 DNA sequence: TGTGCCAGCAGCTTAACACTAGTTCTGGTTCCATTAGAGCAGTTCTTC. This codes for CASSLTLVLVPLEQFF.

The rearrangement joins TRBV7-2 to TRBJ2-5; D is undetermined. Trimming pared 4 bases from V and 1 base from J, leaving 10 bases between. Germline loops: CDR1 SGHTA, CDR2 FQGNSA. The CDR3 totals 14 residues. The CDR3 DNA reads as TGTGCCAGCAGCTACACCACGCTCCAAGAGACCCAGTACTTC. It specifies CASSYTTLQETQYF.

This rearrangement joins TRBV4-1 to TRBJ1-2; 8 nucleotides line up with TRBD1. The CDR3 contains 16 residues. CDR1 MGHRA and CDR2 YSYEKL come from the germline V gene. The trim removed 3 bases at V and 6 bases at J, leaving 12 bases unmatched. CDR3 coding DNA: TGCGCCAGCAGCCAGATAACGGACAGGGCATTGGATGGCTACACCTTC. Amino acid sequence: CASSQITDRALDGYTF.

The chain recombines TRBV4-3 with TRBJ2-7, with 8 bases lining up with TRBD1. The length of the CDR3 is 15 residues. Germline lookup yields CDR1 LGHNA and CDR2 YSLEER. Trimming cost V 0 bases and J 5 bases; bases outside gene matches: 6. CDR3 sequence: CASSQDRGRIDEQYF. CDR3 in DNA: TGCGCCAGCAGCCAAGACAGGGGGCGCATAGACGAGCAGTACTTC.

The chain uses TRBV7-2 and TRBJ1-1; 9 positions agree with TRBD1. This CDR3 is 15 amino acids long. Germline V gene data show CDR1 as SGHTA and CDR2 as FQGNSA. The junction had 6 bases not matched to a gene; V was cut back by 2 bases and J by 5 bases. The CDR3 spells CASSLPGQGATEAFF. CDR3 nucleotide sequence: TGTGCCAGCAGCTTACCGGGACAGGGAGCAACTGAAGCTTTCTTT.

The chain uses TRBV5-4 and TRBJ1-2; TRBD1 might be the D (5 bases). The CDR3 is made up of 15 amino acids. The V end lost 5 bases, the J end lost 4 bases, and 18 bases lay between the germline ends. Germline V CDR1 and CDR2: SGHNT, YYREEE (reference sequence). CDR3 nucleotides: TGTGCCAGCAGGTCTCGTGATGGGGCAATCTATGGCTACACCTTC. It yields the protein CASRSRDGAIYGYTF.

Notes on this clone: The sample has other DNA sequences that encode this CDR3 too. CDR3 sequence reads: CASSQVSTGELFF. In DNA, the CDR3 is TGCGCCAGCAGCCAAGTCAGCACCGGGGAGCTGTTTTTT. The chain links TRBV4-1 to TRBJ2-2, with unresolved D. V shed 1 base and J shed 4 bases, with 4 bases lying between them. CDR3 length: 13 amino acids. CDR1 and CDR2 (germline): MGHRA, YSYEKL.